The present TCR beta chain was sequenced within a study of control samples from healthy donors and cancer patients. Produced via immunoSEQ multiplex PCR; TCRdb's table is partial and in-frame only. The sample consists of 150,000 to 200,000 clones, 90% of them appearing once. V was clipped by 6 bases and J by 2 bases; unmatched bases: 6. The germline gives CDR1 SNHLY, CDR2 FYNNEI. The CDR3 is 14 amino acids. This rearrangement joins TRBV2 to TRBJ1-2; 7 nucleotides agree with TRBD1. Input material: blood. This TCR was sampled from a woman in her forties or fifties in good health. The DNA for the CDR3 is TGTGCCAGCAGGGCAACGGGACAGAACTATGGCTACACCTTC. Translation: CASRATGQNYGYTF.